The entry that follows covers one TCR beta chain sequence. Its cognate antigen is unknown. This sample was taken from a study of response to subunit inactivated influenza vaccine. Study-level results: Authors suggested that a seasonal influenza vaccination recruits few new T cells each time.

MiXCR, run by TCRdb on the RT-PCR reads, gives a single entry per CDR3 protein. The sample records some 480,000 distinct CDR3 sequences, 11% being singletons. The sample here was PBMCs from blood, taken about 40 days after vaccination. The source of this sequence is a middle-aged man who received an inactivated influenza vaccine.

CDR3 coding DNA: TGCGCCAGCAGCGCGTCGGGGCTGGGGAACACTGAAGCTTTCTTT. Its translation: CASSASGLGNTEAFF. The gene calls are TRBV4-3 and TRBJ1-1, with D perhaps TRBD1 (5 bases). The germline CDR1 and CDR2 sequences are LGHNA and YSLEER. The CDR3 has 15 residues. V was cut by 5 bases and J by 1 base, with 14 bases left in between.